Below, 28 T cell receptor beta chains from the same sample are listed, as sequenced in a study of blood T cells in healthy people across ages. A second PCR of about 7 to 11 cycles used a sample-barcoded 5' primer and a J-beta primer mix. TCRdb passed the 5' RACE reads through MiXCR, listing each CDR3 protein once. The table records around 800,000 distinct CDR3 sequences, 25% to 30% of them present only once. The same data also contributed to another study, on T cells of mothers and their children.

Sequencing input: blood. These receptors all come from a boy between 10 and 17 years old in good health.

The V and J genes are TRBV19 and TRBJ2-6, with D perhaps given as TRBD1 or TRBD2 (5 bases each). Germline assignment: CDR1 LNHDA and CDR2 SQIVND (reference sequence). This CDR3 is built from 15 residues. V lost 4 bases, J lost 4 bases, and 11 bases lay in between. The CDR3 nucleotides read TGTGCCAGTAGTACAGGCTGGGACGGGGCCAACGTCCTGACTTTC. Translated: CASSTGWDGANVLTF.

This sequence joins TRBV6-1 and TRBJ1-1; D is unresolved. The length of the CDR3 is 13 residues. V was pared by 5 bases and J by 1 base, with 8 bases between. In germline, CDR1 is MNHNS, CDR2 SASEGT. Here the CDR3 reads CASSSERNTEAFF. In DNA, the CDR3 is TGTGCCAGCAGTTCGGAGAGGAACACTGAAGCTTTCTTT.

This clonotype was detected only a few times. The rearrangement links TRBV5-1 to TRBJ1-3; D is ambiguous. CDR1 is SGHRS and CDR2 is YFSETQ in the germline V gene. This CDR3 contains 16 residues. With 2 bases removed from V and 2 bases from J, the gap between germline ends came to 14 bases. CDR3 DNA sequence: TGCGCCAGCAGCTTACAGAGGCCGACTACTGGAAACACCATATATTTT. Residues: CASSLQRPTTGNTIYF.

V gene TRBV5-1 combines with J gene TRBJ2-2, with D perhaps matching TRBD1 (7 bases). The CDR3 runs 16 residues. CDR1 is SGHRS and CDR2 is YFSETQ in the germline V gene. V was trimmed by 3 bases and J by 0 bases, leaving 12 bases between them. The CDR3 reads CASSSGGTANTGELFF. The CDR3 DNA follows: TGCGCCAGCAGCTCCGGCGGGACAGCGAACACCGGGGAGCTGTTTTTT.

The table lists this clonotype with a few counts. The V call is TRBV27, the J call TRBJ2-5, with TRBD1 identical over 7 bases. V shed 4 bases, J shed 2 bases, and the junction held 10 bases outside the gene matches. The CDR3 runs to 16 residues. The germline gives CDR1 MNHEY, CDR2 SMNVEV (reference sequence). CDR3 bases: TGTGCCAGCAGTTACGTTACAGGGGTGAGGCAAGAGACCCAGTACTTC. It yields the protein CASSYVTGVRQETQYF.

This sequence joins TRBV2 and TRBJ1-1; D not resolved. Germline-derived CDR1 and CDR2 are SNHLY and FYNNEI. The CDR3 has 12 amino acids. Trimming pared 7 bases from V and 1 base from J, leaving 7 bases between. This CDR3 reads CASKMPNTEAFF. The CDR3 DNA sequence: TGTGCCAGCAAAATGCCGAACACTGAAGCTTTCTTT.

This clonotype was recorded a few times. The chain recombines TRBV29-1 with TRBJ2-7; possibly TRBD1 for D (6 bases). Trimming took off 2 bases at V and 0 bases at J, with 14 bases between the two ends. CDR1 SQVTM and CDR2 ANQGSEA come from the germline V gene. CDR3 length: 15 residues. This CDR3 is CSVETGQGPSYEQYF. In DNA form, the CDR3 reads TGCAGCGTTGAAACTGGTCAGGGGCCCTCCTACGAGCAGTACTTC.

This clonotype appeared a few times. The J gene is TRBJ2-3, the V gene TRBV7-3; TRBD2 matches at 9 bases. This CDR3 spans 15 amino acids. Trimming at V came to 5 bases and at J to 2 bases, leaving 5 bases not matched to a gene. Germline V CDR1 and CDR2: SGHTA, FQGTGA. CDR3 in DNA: TGTGCCAGCAGCACAGGGACTAGCACCACAGATACGCAGTATTTT. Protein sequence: CASSTGTSTTDTQYF.

CDR3 loop: CASDTRTTYNEQFF. DNA of the CDR3: TGTGCCAGCGACACTCGAACGACCTACAATGAGCAGTTCTTC. The V call is TRBV12-3 or TRBV12-4, the J call TRBJ2-1; D is ambiguous. The CDR3 covers 14 residues. The ends were cut back, 8 bases at V and 2 bases at J, with 13 bases in the middle.

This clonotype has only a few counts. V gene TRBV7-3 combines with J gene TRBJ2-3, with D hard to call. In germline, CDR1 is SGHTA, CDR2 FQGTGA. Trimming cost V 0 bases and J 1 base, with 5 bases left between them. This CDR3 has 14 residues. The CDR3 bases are TGTGCCAGCAGCTTAACGACGGGCACAGATACGCAGTATTTT. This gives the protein CASSLTTGTDTQYF.

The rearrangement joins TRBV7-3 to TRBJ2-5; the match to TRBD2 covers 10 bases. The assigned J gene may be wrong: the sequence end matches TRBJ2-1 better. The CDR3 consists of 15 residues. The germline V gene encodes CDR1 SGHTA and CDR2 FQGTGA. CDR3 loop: CASSRSSGGYNEQFF. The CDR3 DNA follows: TGTGCCAGCAGCCGGAGTAGCGGGGGGTACAATGAGCAGTTCTTC.

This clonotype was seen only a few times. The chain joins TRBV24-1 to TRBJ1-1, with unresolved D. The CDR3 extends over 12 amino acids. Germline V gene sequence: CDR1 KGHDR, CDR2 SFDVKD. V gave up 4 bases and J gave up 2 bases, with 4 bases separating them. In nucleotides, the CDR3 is TGTGCCACCAGTGACCAAAACACTGAAGCTTTCTTT. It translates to CATSDQNTEAFF.

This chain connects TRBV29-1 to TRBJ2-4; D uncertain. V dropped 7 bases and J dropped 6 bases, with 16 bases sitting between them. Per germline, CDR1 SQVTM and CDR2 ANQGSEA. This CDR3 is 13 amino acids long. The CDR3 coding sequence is TGCAGCGCAAGAGTTTCCCACGGAAACATTCAGTACTTC. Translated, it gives CSARVSHGNIQYF.

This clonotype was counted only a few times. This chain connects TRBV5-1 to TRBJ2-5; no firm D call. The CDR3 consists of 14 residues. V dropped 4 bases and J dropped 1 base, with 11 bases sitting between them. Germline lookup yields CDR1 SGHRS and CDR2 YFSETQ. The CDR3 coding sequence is TGCGCCAGCAGCACGAACGGGTTCCAAGAGACCCAGTACTTC. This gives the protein CASSTNGFQETQYF. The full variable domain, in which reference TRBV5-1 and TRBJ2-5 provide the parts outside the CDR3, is KAGVTQTPRYLIKTRGQQVTLSCSPISGHRSVSWYQQTPGQGLQFLFEYFSETQRNKGNFPGRFSGRQFSNSRSEMNVSTLELGDSALYLCASSTNGFQETQYFGPGTRLLVL.

The DNA of the CDR3 is TGTGCCAGCAGCGAGGCGGGACTACTAGGGGGGACCCAGTACTTC. Translated: CASSEAGLLGGTQYF. The J gene is TRBJ2-5, the V gene TRBV7-9; possibly TRBD2 for D (7 bases). This CDR3 comprises 15 residues. V dropped 5 bases and J dropped 7 bases, with 20 bases sitting between them. In germline, CDR1 is SEHNR, CDR2 FQNEAQ (reference sequence).

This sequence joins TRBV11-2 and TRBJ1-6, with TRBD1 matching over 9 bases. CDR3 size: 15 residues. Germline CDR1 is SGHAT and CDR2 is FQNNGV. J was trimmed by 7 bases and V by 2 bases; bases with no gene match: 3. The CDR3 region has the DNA TGTGCCAGCAGCTTAAGTGGGACAGGGAATTCACCCCTCCACTTT. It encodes CASSLSGTGNSPLHF.

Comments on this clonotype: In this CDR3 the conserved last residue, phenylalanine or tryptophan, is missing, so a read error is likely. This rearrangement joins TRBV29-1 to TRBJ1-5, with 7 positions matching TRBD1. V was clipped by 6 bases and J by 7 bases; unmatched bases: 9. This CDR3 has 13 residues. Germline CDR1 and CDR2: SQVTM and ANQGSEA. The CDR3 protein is CSVVTGLGQPQHS. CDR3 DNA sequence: TGCAGCGTCGTGACAGGGTTAGGACAGCCCCAGCATTCT.

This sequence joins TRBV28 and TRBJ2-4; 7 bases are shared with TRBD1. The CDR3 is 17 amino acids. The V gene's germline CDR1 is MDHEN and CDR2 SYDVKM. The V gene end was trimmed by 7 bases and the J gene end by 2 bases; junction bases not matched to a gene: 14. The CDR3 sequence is CASTHEGAGGTKNIQYF. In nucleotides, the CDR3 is TGTGCCAGCACCCACGAGGGGGCAGGAGGTACCAAAAACATTCAGTACTTC.

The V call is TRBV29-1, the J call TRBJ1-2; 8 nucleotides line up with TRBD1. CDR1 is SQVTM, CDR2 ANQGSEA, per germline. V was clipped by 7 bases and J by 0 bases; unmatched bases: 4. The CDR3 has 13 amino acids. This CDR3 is CSAGQGSNYGYTF. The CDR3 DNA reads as TGCAGCGCAGGACAGGGATCTAACTATGGCTACACCTTC.

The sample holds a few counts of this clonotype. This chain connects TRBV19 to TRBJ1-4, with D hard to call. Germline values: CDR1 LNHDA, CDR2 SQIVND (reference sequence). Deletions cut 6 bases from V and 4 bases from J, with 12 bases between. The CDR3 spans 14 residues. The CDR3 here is CASSAERSNEKLFF. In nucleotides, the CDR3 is TGTGCCAGTAGCGCGGAGCGGAGTAATGAAAAACTGTTTTTT. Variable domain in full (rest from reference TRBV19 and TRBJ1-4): DGGITQSPKYLFRKEGQNVTLSCEQNLNHDAMYWYRQDPGQGLRLIYYSQIVNDFQKGDIAEGYSVSREKKESFPLTVTSAQKNPTAFYLCASSAERSNEKLFFGSGTQLSVL.

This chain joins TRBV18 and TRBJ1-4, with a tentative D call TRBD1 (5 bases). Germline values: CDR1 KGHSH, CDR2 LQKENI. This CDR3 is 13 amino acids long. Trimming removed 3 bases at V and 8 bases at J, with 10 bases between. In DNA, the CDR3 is TGTGCCAGCTCACCGGGGACCGAGGAAAAACTGTTTTTT. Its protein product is CASSPGTEEKLFF.

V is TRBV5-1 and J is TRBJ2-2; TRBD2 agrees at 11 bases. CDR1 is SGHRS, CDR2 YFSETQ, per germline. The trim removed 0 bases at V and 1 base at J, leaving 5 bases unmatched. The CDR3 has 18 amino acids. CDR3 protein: CASSLAPSGGLNTGELFF. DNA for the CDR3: TGCGCCAGCAGCTTGGCCCCTAGCGGGGGGCTGAACACCGGGGAGCTGTTTTTT.

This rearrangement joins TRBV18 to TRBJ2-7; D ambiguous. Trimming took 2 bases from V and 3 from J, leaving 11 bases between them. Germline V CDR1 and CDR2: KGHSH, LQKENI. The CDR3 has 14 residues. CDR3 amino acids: CASSPGADIYEQYF. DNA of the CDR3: TGTGCCAGCTCACCAGGCGCGGATATCTACGAGCAGTACTTC.

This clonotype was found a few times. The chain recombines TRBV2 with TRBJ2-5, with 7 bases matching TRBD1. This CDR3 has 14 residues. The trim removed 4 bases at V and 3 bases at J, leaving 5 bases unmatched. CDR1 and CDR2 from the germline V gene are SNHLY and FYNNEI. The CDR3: CASSADRDEETQYF. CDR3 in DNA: TGTGCCAGCAGTGCCGACAGGGATGAAGAGACCCAGTACTTC.

The CDR3 region has the DNA TGCAGTGCTAGAGATCTGAAGAGGACAACTAATGAAAAACTGTTTTTT. It translates to CSARDLKRTTNEKLFF. The rearrangement links TRBV20-1 to TRBJ1-4; no clear D. The CDR3 loop spans 16 amino acids. The V and J ends lost 0 bases and 0 bases respectively, with 11 bases between them. Germline V gene sequence: CDR1 DFQATT, CDR2 SNEGSKA (reference sequence).

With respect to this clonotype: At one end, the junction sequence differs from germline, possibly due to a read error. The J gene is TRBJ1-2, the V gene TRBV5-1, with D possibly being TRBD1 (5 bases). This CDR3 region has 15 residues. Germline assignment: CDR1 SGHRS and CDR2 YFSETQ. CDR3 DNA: TGCGCCAGCACCGAGATGGCAGGGTCTAACTATGGCCACACCTTC. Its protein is CASTEMAGSNYGHTF. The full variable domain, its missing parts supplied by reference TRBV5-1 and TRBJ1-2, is KAGVTQTPRYLIKTRGQQVTLSCSPISGHRSVSWYQQTPGQGLQFLFEYFSETQRNKGNFPGRFSGRQFSNSRSEMNVSTLELGDSALYLCASTEMAGSNYGHTFGSGTRLTVV.

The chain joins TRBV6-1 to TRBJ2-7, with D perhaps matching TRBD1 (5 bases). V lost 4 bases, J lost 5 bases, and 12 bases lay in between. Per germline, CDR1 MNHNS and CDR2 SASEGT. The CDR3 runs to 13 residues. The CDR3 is CASSVRVVDEQYF. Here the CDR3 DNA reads TGTGCCAGCAGTGTCAGGGTAGTCGACGAGCAGTACTTC.

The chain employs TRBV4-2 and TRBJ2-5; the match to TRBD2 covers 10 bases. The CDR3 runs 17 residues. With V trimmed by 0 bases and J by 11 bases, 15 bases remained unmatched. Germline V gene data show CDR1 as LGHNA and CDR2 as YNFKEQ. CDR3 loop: CASSQEVSAGGLREQYF. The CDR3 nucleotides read TGTGCCAGCAGCCAAGAGGTTTCAGCGGGGGGGCTGAGAGAGCAGTACTTC.